This T cell receptor (beta chain) was found in a study of identical twins. General study findings and limits: For cord blood, abundant beta clonotypes had fewer insertions, unlike memory repertoires, which showed none. Twin-shared out-of-frame alpha sequences showed excess low generation probability. Within monozygotic twins, out-of-frame TCR alpha sharing was underestimated by the models.

This clonotype was seen many times. Its antigen is undetermined. Via MiXCR, TCRdb re-called the 5' RACE reads, giving one row per CDR3 protein. Of approximately 350,000 distinct CDR3 sequences in the sample, around an eighth were seen once. Healthy Caucasians supplied all donations. The sample was also reused in another study, on yellow fever vaccine responses in identical twins.

Sequencing was done on a sample of CD8+ T cells sorted from blood. The sequence came from a woman aged 18-29 years in good health.

In nucleotides, the CDR3 is TGTGCCAGCAGCGTAACGGACAGGCCGAGATACAATGAGCAGTTCTTC. As protein: CASSVTDRPRYNEQFF. V is TRBV9 and J is TRBJ2-1; 7 nucleotides match TRBD1. The CDR3 sequence is 16 residues long. V shed 1 base and J 4 bases; nucleotides not matched to a gene: 8. Looked up from germline, CDR1 is SGDLS and CDR2 is YYNGEE.